Each of the 21 T cell receptor beta chains below was sequenced from the same sample in a study of regulatory T cells in long-lasting Graves disease (dated by TCRdb to the early 2020s). The time point label corresponds to: newly diagnosed GD, antithyroid drugs for less than 3 months. RNA was extracted from PBMCs in TRIzol for both TCR sequencing and RNA sequencing. Receptor libraries were prepared by multiplex PCR. Sequencing instrument: Illumina HiSeq 4000. TCR beta libraries were built with iRepertoire HTBI primers and Arm-PCR amplification of CDR3 regions. TCRdb reprocessing: public reads trimmed at Q25 with fastp, clones called with MiXCR, in-frame beta chains kept. Records with the same CDR3 protein are collapsed into one entry carrying the most frequent genes and DNA. The sample has over 500,000 distinct CDR3 sequences on record, about 15% of them singletons. 18% of the sample comes from the top ten.

The sample was also reused in another study, on T cells in Graves' hyperthyroidism and ophthalmopathy.

Material: peripheral blood mononuclear cells (PBMCs), obtained at new diagnosis, from a patient treated with antithyroid drugs. The source is a woman in her twenties or thirties with Graves disease. Donor details come from another sample of the same person, matched by shared clones.

Ten or more counts support this clonotype. The V gene is TRBV10-3, the J gene TRBJ2-1; 8 positions match TRBD2. Germline V gene data show CDR1 as ENHRY and CDR2 as SYGVKD. J was trimmed by 6 bases and V by 8 bases; bases with no gene match: 12. The CDR3 totals 15 residues. CDR3 nucleotides: TGTGCCATCGGGGCCAGCGGGAGTGGCGGCAATGAGCAGTTCTTC. It is translated as CAIGASGSGGNEQFF.

This clonotype appeared many times. The CDR3 region is CAWSGSGFLDEQFF. CDR3 coding DNA: TGTGCCTGGAGTGGTAGCGGATTCTTGGATGAGCAGTTCTTC. The J gene is TRBJ2-1, the V gene TRBV30; tentatively, D is TRBD2 (6 bases). The CDR3 is 14 residues long. V lost 1 base and J lost 8, with 15 bases in between. Germline assignment: CDR1 GTSNPN and CDR2 SVGIG (reference sequence).

This clonotype was counted at least ten times. The chain employs TRBV11-2 and TRBJ1-6; maybe TRBD1 (5 bases). The CDR3 is 15 amino acids. CDR1 and CDR2 (germline): SGHAT, FQNNGV. Trimming removed 6 bases at V and 1 base at J, with 10 bases between. The CDR3 region has the DNA TGTGCCAGCAGTCTCCAGGGTTCCTATAATTCACCCCTCCACTTT. Translating gives CASSLQGSYNSPLHF.

This sequence joins TRBV7-9 and TRBJ1-1, with 11 positions matching TRBD1. The CDR3 has 16 residues. Germline V gene lookup returns CDR1 SEHNR and CDR2 FQNEAQ (reference sequence). V lost 1 base, J lost 11 bases, and 12 bases stayed unmatched. CDR3 DNA sequence: TGTGCCAGCAGCTTAGGACCGGGACAGGGGGACCGTTCGGCTTTCTTT. Residues: CASSLGPGQGDRSAFF. Using reference TRBV7-9 and TRBJ1-1 for the parts outside the CDR3, the full variable domain is DTGVSQNPRHKITKRGQNVTFRCDPISEHNRLYWYRQTLGQGPEFLTYFQNEAQLEKSRLLSDRFSAERPKGSFSTLEIQRTEQGDSAMYLCASSLGPGQGDRSAFFGQGTRLTVV.

The chain links TRBV28 to TRBJ1-5, with a possible D match to TRBD1 (6 bases). The CDR3 covers 12 residues. V lost 7 bases, J lost 7 bases, and 11 bases lay in between. The germline V gene has CDR1 MDHEN and CDR2 SYDVKM. CDR3 bases: TGTGCCAGCACCAGGGGCAGGCAGCCCCAGCATTTT. Translating gives CASTRGRQPQHF.

This clonotype came up a few times. The rearrangement links TRBV20-1 to TRBJ2-2; a weak D match, TRBD2 (6 bases). The germline gives CDR1 DFQATT, CDR2 SNEGSKA (reference sequence). CDR3 length equals 12 residues. Trimming took off 4 bases at V and 6 bases at J, with 9 bases between the two ends. The CDR3 here is CSAKGLSGELFF. In DNA, the CDR3 is TGCAGTGCTAAAGGACTATCCGGGGAGCTGTTTTTT.

This clonotype was counted at least ten times. The chain has TRBV6-1 and TRBJ2-7; maybe TRBD1 (6 bases). There are 15 residues in the CDR3. Germline CDR1 MNHNS, CDR2 SASEGT. Trimming pared 7 bases from V and 0 bases from J, leaving 16 bases between. DNA for the CDR3: TGTGCCAGCATTCGTTCACAGGGCCCCTCCTACGAGCAGTACTTC. This translates into CASIRSQGPSYEQYF.

The sample holds many counts of this clonotype. V usage is TRBV30 and J usage is TRBJ2-3; no reliable D call. Trimming took 2 bases from V and 6 from J, leaving 3 bases between them. The CDR3 is 10 amino acids. Per the germline V gene, CDR1 is GTSNPN and CDR2 is SVGIG (reference sequence). The CDR3 sequence is CAWSRDTQYF. CDR3 sequence (DNA): TGTGCCTGGAGTCGTGATACGCAGTATTTT.

This clonotype was recorded many times. The chain employs TRBV12-3 or TRBV12-4 and TRBJ2-3; 7 bases line up with TRBD2. CDR3 length: 14 residues. V lost 5 bases and J lost 6; bases outside the gene matches: 8. The CDR3 region is CASSRDYPWDTQYF. In nucleotides, the CDR3 is TGTGCCAGCAGTAGGGACTATCCATGGGATACGCAGTATTTT.

This clonotype was detected ten times or more. V and J are TRBV20-1 and TRBJ2-1, with TRBD2 matching 8 bases. Germline V CDR1 and CDR2: DFQATT, SNEGSKA (reference sequence). The CDR3 has 14 amino acids. Trimming removed 4 bases from V and 7 bases from J; junction bases left unmatched: 9. This chain's CDR3 is CSATREGRRNEQFF. For the CDR3, the DNA is TGCAGTGCTACCCGGGAGGGACGCAGGAATGAGCAGTTCTTC.

This clonotype was counted many times. One end of the junction varies from germline; a read error may be responsible. The gene calls are TRBV20-1 and TRBJ1-5; D gene ambiguous. This CDR3 is 13 amino acids long. CDR1 is DFQATT, CDR2 SNEGSKA, per germline (reference sequence). The CDR3 sequence is CSARGYSNQPQHF. Written as DNA, the CDR3 is TGCAGTGCGAGAGGCTATAGCAATCAGCCCCAGCATTTT.

This clonotype was found many times. The gene calls are TRBV30 and TRBJ2-1; D perhaps matches TRBD1 (5 bases). Trimming left V 4 bases short and J 0 bases short, with 10 bases between. CDR1 is GTSNPN, CDR2 SVGIG, per germline (reference sequence). This CDR3 is 14 amino acids long. Written as DNA, the CDR3 is TGTGCCTGGAAGGGGCGCCGCTCCTACAATGAGCAGTTCTTC. Its translation: CAWKGRRSYNEQFF.

The V and J genes are TRBV7-3 and TRBJ2-1; D is uncertain. V was pared by 1 base and J by 7 bases, with 8 bases between. The CDR3 length is 13 residues. The germline V gene encodes CDR1 SGHTA and CDR2 FQGTGA. CDR3 sequence: CASSLRVENEQFF. In DNA form, the CDR3 reads TGTGCCAGCAGCTTAAGGGTAGAGAATGAGCAGTTCTTC.

This clonotype was counted many times. The V gene is TRBV12-3 or TRBV12-4, the J gene TRBJ2-1, with D perhaps matching TRBD2 (5 bases). CDR3 length equals 14 residues. The V gene lost 2 bases and the J gene lost 7 bases, with 12 bases spanning the gap. The CDR3 protein is CASSLRWERNEQFF. The DNA of the CDR3 is TGTGCCAGCAGTTTAAGGTGGGAGAGGAATGAGCAGTTCTTC.

This clonotype was seen repeatedly, ten times or more. This chain joins TRBV28 and TRBJ2-7; TRBD2 agrees at 8 bases. CDR1 MDHEN and CDR2 SYDVKM come from the germline V gene. V lost 4 bases and J lost 1; bases outside the gene matches: 9. CDR3 length equals 16 residues. The CDR3 DNA reads as TGTGCCAGCAGTTCCCCCGGGACTAGTATTTCCTACGAGCAGTACTTC. Its translation is CASSSPGTSISYEQYF.

This chain connects TRBV30 to TRBJ2-7; 7 nucleotides agree with TRBD2. CDR3 length: 16 residues. V was pared by 2 bases and J by 2 bases, with 12 bases of the junction left unmatched. Germline assignment: CDR1 GTSNPN and CDR2 SVGIG (reference sequence). The CDR3 DNA sequence: TGTGCCTGGAGTCGAGTACTAGCGCTCTCAACCTACGAGCAGTACTTC. Its translation is CAWSRVLALSTYEQYF.

This clonotype was seen at least ten times. This chain links TRBV7-3 with TRBJ2-1; no reliable D call. The ends were cut back, 3 bases at V and 7 bases at J, with 10 bases in the middle. CDR1 is SGHTA and CDR2 is FQGTGA in the germline V gene. The CDR3 is 13 residues long. CDR3 sequence reads: CASSLAFRNEQFF. The CDR3 DNA reads as TGTGCCAGCAGCTTGGCTTTTCGGAATGAGCAGTTCTTC.

The chain employs TRBV11-2 and TRBJ2-5; 8 bases agree with TRBD2. CDR1 and CDR2 (germline): SGHAT, FQNNGV. Trimming removed 5 bases from V and 4 bases from J; junction bases left unmatched: 15. CDR3 size: 17 residues. CDR3 protein: CASSVAGIAAGGETQYF. The CDR3 DNA reads as TGTGCCAGCAGCGTAGCAGGAATAGCGGCGGGGGGAGAGACCCAGTACTTC.

This clonotype was recorded many times. This chain uses TRBV28 with TRBJ1-5, with a weak D call TRBD1 (5 bases). CDR1 is MDHEN and CDR2 is SYDVKM in the germline V gene. The CDR3 is 17 residues long. V was pared by 9 bases and J by 9 bases, with 30 bases between. The CDR3 is CASLPPQGRAGSGPQHF. The DNA of the CDR3 is TGTGCCAGTCTGCCCCCCCAAGGGAGGGCAGGGTCCGGGCCCCAGCATTTT.

This clonotype was detected only a few times. The CDR3 DNA follows: TGCAGTGCCCAGAGATGGCTAGCGGGCCCCTACGAGCAGTACTTC. Protein sequence: CSAQRWLAGPYEQYF. This chain connects TRBV20-1 to TRBJ2-7; TRBD2 agrees at 8 bases. This CDR3 has 15 residues. V was pared by 6 bases and J by 2 bases, with 12 bases of the junction left unmatched. Germline loops: CDR1 DFQATT, CDR2 SNEGSKA (reference sequence).

This clonotype was seen more than once but under ten times. CDR3 loop: CASSQLANQETQYF. CDR3 nucleotide sequence: TGTGCCAGCAGTCAACTAGCGAACCAAGAGACCCAGTACTTC. The V gene is TRBV25-1, the J gene TRBJ2-5, with TRBD2 matching 7 bases. This CDR3 is 14 amino acids long. V shed 5 bases and J 0 bases; nucleotides not matched to a gene: 3. Per germline, CDR1 MGHDK and CDR2 SYGVNS. Based on the CDR3 plus reference TRBV25-1 and TRBJ2-5, the full variable domain is EADIYQTPRYLVIGTGKKITLECSQTMGHDKMYWYQQDPGMELHLIHYSYGVNSTEKGDLSSESTVSRIRTEHFPLTLESARPSHTSQYLCASSQLANQETQYFGPGTRLLVL.